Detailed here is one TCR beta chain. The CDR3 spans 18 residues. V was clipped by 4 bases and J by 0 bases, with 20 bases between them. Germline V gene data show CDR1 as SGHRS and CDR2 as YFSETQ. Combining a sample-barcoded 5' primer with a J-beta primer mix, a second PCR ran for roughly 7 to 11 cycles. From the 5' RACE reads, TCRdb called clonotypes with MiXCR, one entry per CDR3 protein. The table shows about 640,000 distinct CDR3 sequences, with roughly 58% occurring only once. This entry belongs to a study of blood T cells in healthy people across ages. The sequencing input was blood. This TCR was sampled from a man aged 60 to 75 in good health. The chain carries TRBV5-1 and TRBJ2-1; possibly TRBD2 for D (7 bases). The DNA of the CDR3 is TGCGCCAGCAGCCCCGGGGGGCGGACAACGAGCTCCTACAATGAGCAGTTCTTC. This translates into CASSPGGRTTSSYNEQFF.